This T cell receptor beta chain was sequenced in a study of blood T cell repertoires in COVID-19. The overall study: From T cells, B-cell-depleted T cells, or PBMCs came the material, which was cDNA or gDNA.

Authors' data handling: Nucleated cell counts were estimated from reference gene primer amplification. The repertoire was sequenced with immunoSEQ multiplex PCR; TCRdb's copy has only in-frame clones and lacks some. The DNA was the basis for D and trimming; V, J and clone size are from that table. The table lists 300,000 to 500,000 clones, over 75% of them singletons, with around 0.97% in the top ten. Germline CDR1 LGHDT, CDR2 YNNKEL (reference sequence). V lost 7 bases to trimming and J lost 4 bases, with 14 bases between them. CDR3 length equals 14 residues. This clonotype was obtained from a woman in her 30s with acute COVID-19. The chain links TRBV3-1 (or the pseudogene TRBV3-2) to TRBJ1-3, with no clear D. Sequencing input: PBMCs or T cells enriched from blood (not recorded which). Here the CDR3 DNA reads TGTGCCAGCACCACAAGAGGGATGGGAAACACCATATATTTT. Residues: CASTTRGMGNTIYF.